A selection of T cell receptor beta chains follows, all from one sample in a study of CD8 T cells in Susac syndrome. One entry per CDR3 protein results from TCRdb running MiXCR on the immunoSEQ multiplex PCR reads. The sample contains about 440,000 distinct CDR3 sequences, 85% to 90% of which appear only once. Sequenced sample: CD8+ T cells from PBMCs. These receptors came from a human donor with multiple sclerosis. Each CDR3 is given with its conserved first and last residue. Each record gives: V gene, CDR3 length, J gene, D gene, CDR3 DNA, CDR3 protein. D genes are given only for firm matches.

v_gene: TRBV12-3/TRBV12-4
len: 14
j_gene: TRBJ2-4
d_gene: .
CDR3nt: TGTGCCAGCAACATACACGGGGCCAAAAACATTCAGTACTTC
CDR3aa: CASNIHGAKNIQYF

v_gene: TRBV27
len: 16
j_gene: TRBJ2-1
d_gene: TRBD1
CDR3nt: TGTGCCAGCAGTCCCTCGGGACAGGGGCCCGGCAATGAGCAGTTCTTC
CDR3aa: CASSPSGQGPGNEQFF

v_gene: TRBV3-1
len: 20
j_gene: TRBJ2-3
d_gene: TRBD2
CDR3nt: TGTGCCAGCAGCTATTCCTCGGGACTAGCGGGCGTTTTTAGCACAGATACGCAGTATTTT
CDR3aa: CASSYSSGLAGVFSTDTQYF

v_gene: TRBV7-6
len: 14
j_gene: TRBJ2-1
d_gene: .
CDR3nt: TGTGCCAGCAGCTTAGCGCAGCGGGTGGATGAGCAGTTCTTC
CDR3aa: CASSLAQRVDEQFF

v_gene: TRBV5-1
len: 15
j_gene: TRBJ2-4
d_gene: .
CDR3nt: TGCGCCAGCAGCTTGGTGCCGGGGGCCAAAAACATTCAGTACTTC
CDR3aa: CASSLVPGAKNIQYF

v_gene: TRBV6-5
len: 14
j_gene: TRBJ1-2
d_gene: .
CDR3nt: TGTGCCAGCAGTTACTCGCGACAGCTTTATGGCTACACCTTC
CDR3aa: CASSYSRQLYGYTF

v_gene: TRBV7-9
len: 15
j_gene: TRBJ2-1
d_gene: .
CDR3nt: TGTGCCAGCAGCCCCCCACTCGGAGCGCTGGGTGAGCAGTTCTTC
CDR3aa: CASSPPLGALGEQFF

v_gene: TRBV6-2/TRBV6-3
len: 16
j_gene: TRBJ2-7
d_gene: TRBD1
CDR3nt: TGTGCCAGCAGTTACTCCCTAGGACAGGGGGCTTACGAGCAGTACTTC
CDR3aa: CASSYSLGQGAYEQYF

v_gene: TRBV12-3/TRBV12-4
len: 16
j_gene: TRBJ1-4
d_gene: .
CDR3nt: TGTGCCAGCAGCCAGCTCGGGGAGACCTCTAATGAAAAACTGTTTTTT
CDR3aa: CASSQLGETSNEKLFF

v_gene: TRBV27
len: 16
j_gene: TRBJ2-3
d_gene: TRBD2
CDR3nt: TGTGCCAGCAGTTCCCTAGCGGGAGGTGAGGGAGATACGCAGTATTTT
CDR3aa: CASSSLAGGEGDTQYF

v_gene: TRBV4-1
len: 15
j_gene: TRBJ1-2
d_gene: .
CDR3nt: TGCGCCAGCAGCCAAGTGTCGCAGGGTCTATCGGGCTACACCTTC
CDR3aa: CASSQVSQGLSGYTF

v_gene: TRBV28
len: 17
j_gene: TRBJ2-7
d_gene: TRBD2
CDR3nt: TGTGCCAGCAGCCCCGGACTAGCACATATGCTGTCCTACGAGCAGTACTTC
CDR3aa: CASSPGLAHMLSYEQYF

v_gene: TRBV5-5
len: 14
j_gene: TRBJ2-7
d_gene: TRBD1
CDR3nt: TGTGCCAGCAGCTCCGGGCAGGGGGCGGAGGAGCAGTACTTC
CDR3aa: CASSSGQGAEEQYF